The 8 T cell receptor beta chains reported below all come from one sample, sequenced in a study of T cells expressing NK-cell markers. TCRdb re-called the 5' RACE reads and gives one entry per CDR3 protein, without DNA. The specimen's table records roughly 390,000 distinct CDR3 sequences. Sequencing was done on a sample of blood T cells: a sorted CD56 or NKG2C T cell subset, CD4+ or CD8+ T cells, or bulk PBMC T cells (not recorded which). These receptors all come from a man aged 18 to 69 in good health.

The chain recombines TRBV9 with TRBJ2-2; TCRdb selects TRBD2, and the lack of DNA leaves this call unchecked. This CDR3 is 17 amino acids long. In germline, CDR1 is SGDLS, CDR2 YYNGEE. CDR3 sequence: CASSVTSGSANTGELFF.

The chain links TRBV7-9 to TRBJ2-1; the TCRdb call, TRBD1, lacks DNA for checking. Germline CDR1 is SEHNR and CDR2 is FQNEAQ (reference sequence). The CDR3 is 14 amino acids. CDR3 protein: CAIGGTDSYNEQFF.

The gene calls are TRBV9 and TRBJ1-1; the D call from TCRdb, TRBD1, cannot be confirmed without DNA. CDR3 length: 15 amino acids. CDR1 and CDR2 (germline): SGDLS, YYNGEE. This CDR3 reads CASSPSRGTNTEAFF.

The V gene is TRBV20-1, the J gene TRBJ1-6; TCRdb outputs TRBD1, but without DNA this stays unchecked. CDR1 and CDR2 from the germline V gene are DFQATT and SNEGSKA (reference sequence). The CDR3 extends over 14 amino acids. The CDR3 loop reads CSARRETGNSPLHF.

V and J are TRBV5-5 and TRBJ2-5. Germline V gene data show CDR1 as SGHKS and CDR2 as YYEKEE (reference sequence). This CDR3 has 13 amino acids. The CDR3 region is CASSFRAEETQYF.

The gene calls are TRBV7-6 and TRBJ2-3; TCRdb's assignment of TRBD2 cannot be checked, as there is no DNA. The CDR3 sequence is 18 residues long. Per the germline V gene, CDR1 is SGHVS and CDR2 is FNYEAQ. The CDR3: CASSLRSSGGLGTDTQYF.

The chain is built from TRBV4-1 and TRBJ2-7; TCRdb gives TRBD1 as the D gene, but with no DNA this cannot be confirmed. The CDR3 is made up of 16 amino acids. Germline CDR1 reads MGHRA; CDR2 reads YSYEKL. The CDR3 here is CASSQERTGGEYEQYF.

The rearrangement links TRBV9 to TRBJ2-3; no DNA is available, so the TRBD2 call from TCRdb remains unchecked. The CDR3 contains 15 residues. Germline V lookup: CDR1 SGDLS, CDR2 YYNGEE. The CDR3 loop is CASSVEGRSTDTQYF.